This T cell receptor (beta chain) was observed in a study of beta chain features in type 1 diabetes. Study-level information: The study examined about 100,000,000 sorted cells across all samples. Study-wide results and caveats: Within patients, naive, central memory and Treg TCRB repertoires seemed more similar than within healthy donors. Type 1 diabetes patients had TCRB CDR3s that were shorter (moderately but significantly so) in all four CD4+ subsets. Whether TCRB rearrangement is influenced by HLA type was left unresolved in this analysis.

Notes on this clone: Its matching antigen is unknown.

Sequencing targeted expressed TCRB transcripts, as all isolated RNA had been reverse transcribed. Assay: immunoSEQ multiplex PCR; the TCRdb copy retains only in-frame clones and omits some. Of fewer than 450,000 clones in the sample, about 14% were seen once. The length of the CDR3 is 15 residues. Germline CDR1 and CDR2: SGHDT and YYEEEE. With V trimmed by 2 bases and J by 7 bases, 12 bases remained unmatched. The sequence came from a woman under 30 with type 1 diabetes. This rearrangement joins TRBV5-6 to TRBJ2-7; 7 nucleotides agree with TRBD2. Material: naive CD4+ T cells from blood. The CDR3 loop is CASSFRRREPKEQYF. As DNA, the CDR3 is TGTGCCAGCAGCTTTCGTAGGCGGGAGCCTAAAGAGCAGTACTTC.